This is a list of T cell receptor beta chains from one sample in a study of CD8+ T cells in alopecia areata. Assay used: immunoSEQ multiplex PCR; TCRdb lists only in-frame clones, some missing. The sample consists of 150,000 to 200,000 clones, about 66% of them appearing once. The sequencing used CD8+ T cells sorted from blood, collected at week 0. The origin of the receptors is a human donor with alopecia areata. Each CDR3 is given with its conserved first and last residue. The D gene is left open where the match is weak. The size entry is marked missing in some rows and otherwise reads once, few, many or a size class.

V gene,D gene,clone size,J gene,CDR3 DNA,CDR3 protein
TRBV15,-,-,TRBJ1-1,TGTGCCACCAGCGGCCGACTGGGTGACCCGAACACTGAAGCTTTCTTT,CATSGRLGDPNTEAFF
TRBV2,-,-,TRBJ1-2,TGTGCCAGCAGTGAAATGAGGTCAGTCTATGGCTACACCTTC,CASSEMRSVYGYTF
TRBV19,-,-,TRBJ1-2,TGTGCCAGTAGTATAGGTTCCGGGAGCTATGGCTACACCTTC,CASSIGSGSYGYTF
TRBV2,TRBD1,-,TRBJ2-1,TGTGCCAGCAGTGTTTGGACAGGGAGGAATGAGCAGTTCTTC,CASSVWTGRNEQFF
TRBV2,TRBD2,-,TRBJ2-1,TGTGCCAGCAGCGCCCGACTAGCGGGGGGGAGGCGGAATGAGCAGTTCTTC,CASSARLAGGRRNEQFF
TRBV5-6,TRBD2,-,TRBJ2-3,TGTGCCAGCAGCTATACTAGCGGGGTTAGCACAGATACGCAGTATTTT,CASSYTSGVSTDTQYF
TRBV6-1,TRBD2,few,TRBJ2-2,TGTGCCAGCAGCGAAAGGGGTGGATGGGGACTAGCGACGACCGGGGAGCTGTTTTTT,CASSERGGWGLATTGELFF
TRBV7-9,-,-,TRBJ2-4,TGTGCCAGCAGCTCCCCGGGGGAACACGCCAAAAACATTCAGTACTTC,CASSSPGEHAKNIQYF
TRBV13,-,-,TRBJ2-2,TGTGCCAGCAGCTTGGGGTACGGATACACCGGGGAGCTGTTTTTT,CASSLGYGYTGELFF
TRBV29-1,-,-,TRBJ2-3,TGCAGCGTCATAGACAGAGATACGCAGTATTTT,CSVIDRDTQYF
TRBV13,-,-,TRBJ1-2,TGTGCCAGCAGCGTTTCAGGGAGTCCTTATGGCTACACCTTC,CASSVSGSPYGYTF
TRBV29-1,-,-,TRBJ2-3,TGCAGCGTGGAGCCACAGGGACGGGGCACAGATACGCAGTATTTT,CSVEPQGRGTDTQYF
TRBV15,-,few,TRBJ1-6,TGTGCCACCGGCAGGGGAAGAACCTATAATTCACCCCTCCACTTT,CATGRGRTYNSPLHF
TRBV7-9,TRBD2,-,TRBJ2-3,TGTGCCAGCAGCTTAGGGAGGGGCGGGGGAAGCACAGATACGCAGTATTTT,CASSLGRGGGSTDTQYF
TRBV29-1,TRBD1,-,TRBJ2-3,TGCAGCGTCGAGCGACAGGGTACCGCAGATACGCAGTATTTT,CSVERQGTADTQYF
TRBV25-1,-,-,TRBJ1-6,TGTGCCAGCAGTGATCCTGAGAGCTCCTATAATTCACCCCTCCACTTT,CASSDPESSYNSPLHF
TRBV5-1,-,-,TRBJ2-5,TGCGCCAGCAGCTTGGTATTACCGGCGGGGGAGACCCAGTACTTC,CASSLVLPAGETQYF
TRBV6-5,TRBD2,-,TRBJ2-3,TGTGCCAGCAGTTACTCGGCGGGGGGAAGCACAGATACGCAGTATTTT,CASSYSAGGSTDTQYF
TRBV27,-,once,TRBJ1-2,TGTGCCAGCAGTAACGAACCGGGACCCAAGAAGGGCAGCTATGGCTACACCTTC,CASSNEPGPKKGSYGYTF
TRBV2,-,-,TRBJ1-1,TGTGCCAGCAGTGAACGGGATAACACTGAAGCTTTCTTT,CASSERDNTEAFF
TRBV27,-,once,TRBJ2-7,TGTGCCAGCAGCGGTCCTAACCCCTACGAGCAGTACTTC,CASSGPNPYEQYF
TRBV30,TRBD2,-,TRBJ2-1,TGTGCCTGGAGTGAGGGAACTAGCGGACCCTACAATGAGCAGTTCTTC,CAWSEGTSGPYNEQFF
TRBV13,-,-,TRBJ2-1,TGTGCCAGCAGCCCCAGCACGCCAGGGGCGGAGGGCAATGAGCAGTTCTTC,CASSPSTPGAEGNEQFF
TRBV4-1,TRBD2,-,TRBJ2-3,TGCGCCAGCAGCCAAGATCCAGCGGGGGGGCCAGATACGCAGTATTTT,CASSQDPAGGPDTQYF
TRBV7-9,-,-,TRBJ2-5,TGTGCCAGCAGCCCACGGGACAAAGAGACCCAGTACTTC,CASSPRDKETQYF
TRBV19,-,-,TRBJ1-1,TGTGCCAGTAGTACCGGGACGGTGAACACTGAAGCTTTCTTT,CASSTGTVNTEAFF
TRBV6-5,-,-,TRBJ1-2,TGTGCCAGCAGGAGGGTGGACATCAATGGCTACACCTTC,CASRRVDINGYTF
TRBV5-1,TRBD2,-,TRBJ2-1,TGCGCCAGCAGCCGTAGGGACTACGCTTCCTACAATGAGCAGTTCTTC,CASSRRDYASYNEQFF
TRBV5-6,TRBD1,-,TRBJ2-1,TGTGCCAGCAGCGTGACAGGGTGGAATGAGCAGTTCTTC,CASSVTGWNEQFF
TRBV19,TRBD1,-,TRBJ1-2,TGTGCCAGTAGTATATCTGCAGGGGGCAACTATGGCTACACCTTC,CASSISAGGNYGYTF
TRBV13,-,-,TRBJ2-7,TGTGCCAGCACCGACGGACAGGAGCAGTACTTC,CASTDGQEQYF
TRBV18,-,-,TRBJ2-7,TGTGCCAGCTCACCAATGGACGGCCGGAACTCCTACGAGCAGTACTTC,CASSPMDGRNSYEQYF
TRBV6-5,-,-,TRBJ2-7,TGTGCCAGCAGTTCACAGGGCTCAACCTACGAGCAGTACTTC,CASSSQGSTYEQYF
TRBV27,-,-,TRBJ2-7,TGTGCCAGCCCTCGGAGGTCCTACGAGCAGTACTTC,CASPRRSYEQYF
TRBV28,-,few,TRBJ1-3,TGTGCCAGCCGGGGGATTGGAAACACCATATATTTT,CASRGIGNTIYF
TRBV19,TRBD1,-,TRBJ2-7,TGTGCCAGTAGCCCCGGGACAGGGGGTTACGAGCAGTACTTC,CASSPGTGGYEQYF
TRBV30,-,-,TRBJ1-2,TGTGCCTGGAGAGTTGCTAACTATGGCTACACCTTC,CAWRVANYGYTF
TRBV6-5,-,-,TRBJ2-3,TGTGCCAGCAGTTATGGGGTAGGGGATACGCAGTATTTT,CASSYGVGDTQYF
TRBV29-1,-,-,TRBJ2-5,TGCAGCGTTGAAGACAGGGGCCAAGAGACCCAGTACTTC,CSVEDRGQETQYF
TRBV7-2,TRBD2,-,TRBJ2-3,TGTGCCAGCAGCCTTTTGACTAGCGGGGTTACAGATACGCAGTATTTT,CASSLLTSGVTDTQYF
TRBV25-1,TRBD1,-,TRBJ2-7,TGTGCCAGCAGTGGACAGGGACCCAGGAGAAGCGAGCAGTACTTC,CASSGQGPRRSEQYF
TRBV29-1,-,-,TRBJ2-7,TGCAGCGTTGACACAGGTAGCCCCGAGCAGTACTTC,CSVDTGSPEQYF
TRBV2,TRBD2,once,TRBJ2-5,TGTGCCAGCAGGGCGGGGGGCTCGGAGACCCAGTACTTC,CASRAGGSETQYF
TRBV9,-,-,TRBJ2-3,TGTGCCAGCAGCAGTACAGATACGCAGTATTTT,CASSSTDTQYF
TRBV5-1,-,-,TRBJ2-1,TGCGCCAGCAGCTTGGTTTCAGGGGATGAGCAGTTCTTC,CASSLVSGDEQFF
TRBV12-5,TRBD2,few,TRBJ2-4,TGTGCTAGTGGAGCGGGAGGGAACATTCAGTACTTC,CASGAGGNIQYF
TRBV7-8,TRBD2,-,TRBJ2-1,TGTGCCAGCAGCTTAGGGTCTAGCGGGGGGTACAATGAGCAGTTCTTC,CASSLGSSGGYNEQFF
TRBV2,-,few,TRBJ1-1,TGTGCCAGCAGTGAACGTTTGGGGAAGAACACTGAAGCTTTCTTT,CASSERLGKNTEAFF
TRBV2,-,-,TRBJ1-5,TGTGCCAGCAGTGAGGGTCGTCCAGGCTATCAGCCCCAGCATTTT,CASSEGRPGYQPQHF
TRBV4-1,TRBD2,-,TRBJ2-3,TGCGCCAGCAGCCACAGAAGCGGGGGTGGTACAGATACGCAGTATTTT,CASSHRSGGGTDTQYF
TRBV6-4,-,-,TRBJ1-1,TGTGCCACCACTTGGCGGGTGGACATTGAAGCTTTCTTT,CATTWRVDIEAFF
TRBV27,TRBD1,-,TRBJ1-2,TGTGCCAGCGGACAGGACATCTATGGCTACACCTTC,CASGQDIYGYTF
TRBV13,-,-,TRBJ2-5,TGTGCCAGCAGCTTAGGCCGGGGGGAGACCCAGTACTTC,CASSLGRGETQYF
TRBV29-1,TRBD2,-,TRBJ2-2,TGCAGCGTAGACGCGGGGGTGAACACCGGGGAGCTGTTTTTT,CSVDAGVNTGELFF